Detailed here is one TCR beta chain. This sample stems from a study of T cells in Graves' hyperthyroidism and ophthalmopathy. Looking at the study overall: Peripheral blood samples were taken at initial diagnosis, prior to any treatment.

Hyperthyroidism patients were newly diagnosed, had disease duration under 2 months, and were aged 18 to 65 years. Patients showing uncontrolled infection, other autoimmune disease, pregnancy or lactation were ineligible. TCR beta CDR3 regions were amplified from RNA transcripts. HTBI primers drove first-round RT-PCR of the TCR CDR3. TCRdb re-analysed the multiplex PCR reads in MiXCR, keeping a single row per CDR3 protein. The sample has 700,000 to 850,000 distinct CDR3 sequences, about 35% seen once; the top ten hold around 30%. The germline CDR1 and CDR2 sequences are SQVTM and ANQGSEA. V trimming: 7 bases; J trimming: 4 bases; junction bases outside the gene matches: 10. The CDR3 is made up of 15 amino acids.

Sequencing was done on a sample of blood. The V call is TRBV29-1, the J call TRBJ2-2, with 9 bases identical to TRBD1. The origin of this receptor is a woman aged 40 to 50 with Graves' hyperthyroidism. In DNA, the CDR3 is TGCAGCGCCGCCGGGACAGGGTATTTCACCGGGGAGCTGTTTTTT. Protein product: CSAAGTGYFTGELFF.